This T cell receptor (beta chain) was sequenced in a study of cytomegalovirus exposure and HLA in healthy donors. Trimming removed 7 bases from V and 1 base from J; junction bases left unmatched: 7. Germline V lookup: CDR1 SGHNT, CDR2 YYREEE (reference sequence). This CDR3 comprises 15 residues. 13 Jbeta primers and 60 Vbeta primers were used for the PCR. The table came from immunoSEQ multiplex PCR; TCRdb's copy has only in-frame clones and leaves some out. The sample yields some 120,000 clones, 9.5% seen once. Overall study findings and caveats: In a later analysis, CMV-associated beta chains were mostly HLA-associated, it appeared.

This clone has only a few counts. Its antigen is unknown. The source material was PBMCs. The chain couples TRBV5-4 to TRBJ2-3; 9 bases are a match to TRBD2. The sequence was obtained from a man aged 30 to 45 in good health and CMV-seronegative. CDR3 bases: TGTGCCAGCGCCCGGAGCGGGGGGCGCACAGATACGCAGTATTTT. Its translation is CASARSGGRTDTQYF.